This T cell receptor (beta chain) originates from a study of T cell responses to AZD1222 COVID-19 vaccine. Study overall: Timing groups of about 4 and about 12 weeks for second doses were pooled.

General study results and limits: The study identified only five to seven AZD1222 recipients as seropositive at baseline. The span of vaccine-associated CD4 TCRs extended across spike, with dominance at 160-218 and 743-854. Donors were largely white British and mainly female; clonal diversity was possibly underestimated.

The table came from immunoSEQ multiplex PCR; TCRdb's copy has only in-frame clones and leaves some out. This sample has over 150,000 clones, with around 87% found just once. CDR3 length equals 15 residues. Germline CDR1 is SGHVS and CDR2 is FQNEAQ. V was clipped by 1 base and J by 0 bases, with 9 bases between them. Concerning this clone itself: Antigen specificity is unknown.

This chain connects TRBV7-8 to TRBJ1-2; D perhaps matches TRBD1 (6 bases). This specimen was peripheral blood, taken on day 0 of AZD1222 vaccination. This TCR derives from an adult in good health. The CDR3 bases are TGTGCCAGCAGCTTAGGGGGGGCTCCTAACTATGGCTACACCTTC. It specifies CASSLGGAPNYGYTF.